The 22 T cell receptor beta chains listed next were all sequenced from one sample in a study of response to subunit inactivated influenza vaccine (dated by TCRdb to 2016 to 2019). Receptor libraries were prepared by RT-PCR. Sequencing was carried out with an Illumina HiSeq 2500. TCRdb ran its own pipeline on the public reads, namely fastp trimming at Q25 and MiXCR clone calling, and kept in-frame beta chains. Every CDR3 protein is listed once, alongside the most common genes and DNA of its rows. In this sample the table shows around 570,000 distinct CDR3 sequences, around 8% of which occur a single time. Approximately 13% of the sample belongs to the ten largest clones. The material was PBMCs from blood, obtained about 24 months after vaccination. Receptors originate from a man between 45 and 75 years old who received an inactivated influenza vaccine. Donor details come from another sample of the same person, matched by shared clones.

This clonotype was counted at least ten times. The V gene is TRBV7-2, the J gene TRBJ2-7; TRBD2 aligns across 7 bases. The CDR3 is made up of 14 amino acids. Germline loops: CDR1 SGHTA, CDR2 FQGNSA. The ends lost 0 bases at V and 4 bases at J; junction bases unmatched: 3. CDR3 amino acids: CASSLAGGPYEQYF. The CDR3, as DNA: TGTGCCAGCAGCTTAGCGGGAGGGCCTTACGAGCAGTACTTC.

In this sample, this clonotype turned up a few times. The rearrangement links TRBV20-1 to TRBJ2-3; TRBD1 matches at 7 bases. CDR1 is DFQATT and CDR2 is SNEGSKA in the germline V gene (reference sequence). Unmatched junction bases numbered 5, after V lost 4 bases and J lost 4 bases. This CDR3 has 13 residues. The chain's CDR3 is CSATGTAADTQYF. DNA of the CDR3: TGCAGTGCTACCGGGACAGCAGCAGATACGCAGTATTTT.

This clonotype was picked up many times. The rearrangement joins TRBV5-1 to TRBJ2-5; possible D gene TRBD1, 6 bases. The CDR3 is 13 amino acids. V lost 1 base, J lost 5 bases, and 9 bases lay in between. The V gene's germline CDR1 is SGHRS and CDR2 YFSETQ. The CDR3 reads CASSLQGLETQYF. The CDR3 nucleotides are TGCGCCAGCAGCTTGCAGGGGTTGGAGACCCAGTACTTC.

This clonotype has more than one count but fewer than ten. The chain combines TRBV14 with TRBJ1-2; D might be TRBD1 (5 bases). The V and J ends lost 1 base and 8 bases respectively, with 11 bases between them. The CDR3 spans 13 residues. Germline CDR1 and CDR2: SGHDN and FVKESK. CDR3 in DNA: TGTGCCAGCAGCCAAGTACCCAGACAGGGCTACACCTTC. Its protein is CASSQVPRQGYTF.

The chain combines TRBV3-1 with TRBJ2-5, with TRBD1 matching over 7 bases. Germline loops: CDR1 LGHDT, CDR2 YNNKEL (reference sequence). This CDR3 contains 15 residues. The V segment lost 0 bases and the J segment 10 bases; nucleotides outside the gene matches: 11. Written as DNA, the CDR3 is TGTGCCAGCAGCCAAGAACAGGGGTTCCTCCTCTTCCAGTACTTC. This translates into CASSQEQGFLLFQYF.

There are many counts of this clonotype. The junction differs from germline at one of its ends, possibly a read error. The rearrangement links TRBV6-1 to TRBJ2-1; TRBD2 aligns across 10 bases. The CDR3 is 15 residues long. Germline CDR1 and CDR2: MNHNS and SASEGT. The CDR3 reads CASREVGTSVRGQFF. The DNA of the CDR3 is TGTGCCAGCAGGGAAGTCGGGACTAGCGTGAGAGGGCAGTTCTTC.

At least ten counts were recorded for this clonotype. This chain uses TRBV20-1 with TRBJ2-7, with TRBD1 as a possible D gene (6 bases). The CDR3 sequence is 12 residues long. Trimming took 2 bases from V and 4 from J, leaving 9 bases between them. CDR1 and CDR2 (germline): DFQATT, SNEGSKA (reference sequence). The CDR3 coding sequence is TGCAGTGCTAGATTGAGGGGGTACGAGCAGTACTTC. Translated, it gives CSARLRGYEQYF.

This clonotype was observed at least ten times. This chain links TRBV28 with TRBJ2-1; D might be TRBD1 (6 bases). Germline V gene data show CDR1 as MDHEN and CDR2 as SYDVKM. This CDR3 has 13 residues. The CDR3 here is CAYAGDGNNEQFF. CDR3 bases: TGTGCATATGCAGGGGACGGGAACAATGAGCAGTTCTTC.

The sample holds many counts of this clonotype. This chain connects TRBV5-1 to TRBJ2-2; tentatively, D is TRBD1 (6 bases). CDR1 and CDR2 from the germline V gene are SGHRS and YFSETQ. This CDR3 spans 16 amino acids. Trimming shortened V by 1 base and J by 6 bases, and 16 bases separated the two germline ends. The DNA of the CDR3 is TGCGCCAGCAGCTTGTCAACCATGGGGGCCCCCGGGGAGCTGTTTTTT. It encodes CASSLSTMGAPGELFF.

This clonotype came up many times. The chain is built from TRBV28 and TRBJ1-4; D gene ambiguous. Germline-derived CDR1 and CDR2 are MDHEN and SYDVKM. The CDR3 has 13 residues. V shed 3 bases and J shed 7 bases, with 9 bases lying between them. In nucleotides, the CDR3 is TGTGCCAGCAGTTTGGCCGGGATTGAAAAACTGTTTTTT. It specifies CASSLAGIEKLFF.

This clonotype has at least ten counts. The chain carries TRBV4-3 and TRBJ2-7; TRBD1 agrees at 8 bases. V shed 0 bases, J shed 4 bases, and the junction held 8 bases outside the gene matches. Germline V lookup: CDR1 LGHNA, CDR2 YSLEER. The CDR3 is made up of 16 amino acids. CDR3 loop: CASSQDLAQGAYEQYF. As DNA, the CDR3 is TGCGCCAGCAGCCAAGATTTGGCCCAGGGGGCGTACGAGCAGTACTTC.

The CDR3 region has the DNA TGCAGTGCTCTCTCCGGGCTGTCGTATCAGCCCCAGCATTTT. Amino acid sequence: CSALSGLSYQPQHF. This chain links TRBV20-1 with TRBJ1-5, with no clear D. Trimming shortened V by 5 bases and J by 5 bases, and 16 bases separated the two germline ends. The CDR3 spans 14 residues. Germline V gives CDR1 DFQATT, CDR2 SNEGSKA (reference sequence).

This chain's CDR3 is CASSRNRDTQYF. CDR3 DNA: TGTGCCAGCAGCCGAAATAGGGATACGCAGTATTTT. The J gene is TRBJ2-3, the V gene TRBV11-1; D is uncertain. CDR1 is SGHAT, CDR2 FQDESV, per germline (reference sequence). This CDR3 spans 12 amino acids. V gave up 5 bases and J gave up 6 bases, with 9 bases separating them.

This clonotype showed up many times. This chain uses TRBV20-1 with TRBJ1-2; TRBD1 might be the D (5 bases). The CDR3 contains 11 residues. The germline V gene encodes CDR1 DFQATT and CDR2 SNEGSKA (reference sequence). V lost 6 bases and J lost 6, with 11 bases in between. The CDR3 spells CSAGTSDGYTF. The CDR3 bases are TGCAGTGCCGGGACGAGCGATGGCTACACCTTC.

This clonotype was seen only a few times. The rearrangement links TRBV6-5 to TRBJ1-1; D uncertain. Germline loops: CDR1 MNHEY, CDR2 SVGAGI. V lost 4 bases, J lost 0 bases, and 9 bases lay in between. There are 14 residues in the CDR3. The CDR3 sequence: CASSSAEMNTEAFF. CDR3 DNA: TGTGCCAGCAGTTCGGCGGAGATGAACACTGAAGCTTTCTTT.

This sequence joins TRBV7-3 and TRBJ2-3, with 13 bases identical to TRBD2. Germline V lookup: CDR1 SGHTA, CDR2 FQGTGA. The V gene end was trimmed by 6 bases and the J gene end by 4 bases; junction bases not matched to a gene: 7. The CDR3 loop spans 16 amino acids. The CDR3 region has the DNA TGTGCCAGCAGTACGGGACTAGCGGGAATAGCAGATACGCAGTATTTT. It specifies CASSTGLAGIADTQYF.

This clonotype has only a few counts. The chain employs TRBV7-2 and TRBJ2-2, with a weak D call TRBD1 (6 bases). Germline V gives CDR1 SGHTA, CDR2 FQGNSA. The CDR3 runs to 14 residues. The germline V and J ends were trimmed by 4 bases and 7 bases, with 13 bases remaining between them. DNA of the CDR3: TGTGCCAGCAGCTCCTGGGGGCGGGTCGGGGAGCTGTTTTTT. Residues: CASSSWGRVGELFF.

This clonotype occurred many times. The CDR3 DNA is TGTGCCAGCAGCATCGGGGGCGGAAACCGTCTAGAAAAACTGTTTTTT. Translating gives CASSIGGGNRLEKLFF. The V and J genes are TRBV5-6 and TRBJ1-4; possibly TRBD1 for D (6 bases). Germline V CDR1 and CDR2: SGHDT, YYEEEE. The V end lost 4 bases, the J end lost 8 bases, and 21 bases lay between the germline ends. The CDR3 runs 16 residues.

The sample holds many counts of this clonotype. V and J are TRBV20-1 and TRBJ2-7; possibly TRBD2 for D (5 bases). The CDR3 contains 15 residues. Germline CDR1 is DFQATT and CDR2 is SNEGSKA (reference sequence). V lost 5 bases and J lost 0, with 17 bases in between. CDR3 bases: TGCAGTGCTCCCAAACCACGAGGGAACTCCTACGAGCAGTACTTC. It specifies CSAPKPRGNSYEQYF.

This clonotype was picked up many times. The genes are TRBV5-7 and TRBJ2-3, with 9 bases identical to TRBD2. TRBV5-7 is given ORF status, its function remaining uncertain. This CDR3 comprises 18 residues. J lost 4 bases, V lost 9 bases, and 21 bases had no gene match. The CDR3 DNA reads TGTGCCACCACGACAGGGTTGGGTAGCGGGAGAGGGCCAGATACGCAGTATTTT. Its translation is CATTTGLGSGRGPDTQYF.

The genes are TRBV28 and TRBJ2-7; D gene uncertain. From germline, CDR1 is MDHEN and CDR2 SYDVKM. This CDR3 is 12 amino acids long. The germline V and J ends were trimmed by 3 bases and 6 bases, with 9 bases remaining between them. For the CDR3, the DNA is TGTGCCAGCAGTTTCCGACAAATCGAGCAGTACTTC. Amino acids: CASSFRQIEQYF.

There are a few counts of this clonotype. The CDR3 spells CASSPTGNQETQYF. CDR3 sequence (DNA): TGTGCCAGCAGCCCCACAGGAAACCAAGAGACCCAGTACTTC. The J gene is TRBJ2-5, the V gene TRBV7-2; possibly TRBD1 for D (5 bases). The germline V and J ends were trimmed by 5 bases and 0 bases, with 10 bases remaining between them. Germline V lookup: CDR1 SGHTA, CDR2 FQGNSA. CDR3 length equals 14 residues.